This T cell receptor beta chain was observed in a study of blood T cell repertoires in COVID-19. Study background: Acute and convalescent COVID-19 specimens originated in the United States, Italy and Spain. T cells, B-cell-depleted T cells, or PBMCs provided the cDNA or gDNA that served as material.

This CDR3 has 15 amino acids. Germline assignment: CDR1 WNHNN and CDR2 SYGVQD (reference sequence). The ends were cut back, 6 bases at V and 7 bases at J, with 18 bases in the middle. How the authors handled the data: Researchers report that nucleated cell counts were estimated from reference gene primer amplification. The protocol was immunoSEQ multiplex PCR, while the TCRdb copy is restricted to in-frame clones and leaves out a portion. That table gives V, J and clone size, and the DNA gave D and trimming. The sample consists of roughly 60,000 clones, roughly 85% of them appearing once. This sequence joins TRBV10-1 and TRBJ1-4; D is ambiguous. The sequenced sample consisted of peripheral blood. The clonotype comes from a human donor in a cohort sampled during active COVID-19. CDR3 bases: TGCGCCAGCAGCCCCGGAATTGGGCGGGGTGAAAAACTGTTTTTT. The encoded protein is CASSPGIGRGEKLFF.